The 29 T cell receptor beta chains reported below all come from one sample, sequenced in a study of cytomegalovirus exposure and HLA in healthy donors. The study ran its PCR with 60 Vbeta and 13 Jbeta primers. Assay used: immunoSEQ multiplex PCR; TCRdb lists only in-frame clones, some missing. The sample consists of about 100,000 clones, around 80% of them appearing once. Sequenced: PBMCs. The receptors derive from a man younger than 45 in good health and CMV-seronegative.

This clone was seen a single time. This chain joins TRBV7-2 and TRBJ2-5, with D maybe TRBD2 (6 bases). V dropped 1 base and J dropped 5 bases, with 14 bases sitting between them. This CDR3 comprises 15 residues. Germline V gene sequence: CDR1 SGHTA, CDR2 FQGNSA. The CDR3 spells CASSLVGSGGETQYF. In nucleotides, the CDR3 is TGTGCCAGCAGCTTAGTCGGGTCTGGGGGGGAGACCCAGTACTTC.

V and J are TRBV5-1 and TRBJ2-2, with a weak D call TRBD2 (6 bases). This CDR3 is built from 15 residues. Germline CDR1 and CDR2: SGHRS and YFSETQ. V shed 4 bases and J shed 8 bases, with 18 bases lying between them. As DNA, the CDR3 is TGCGCCAGCAGCAACCCAACCGGGACTTCGGGGGAGCTGTTTTTT. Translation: CASSNPTGTSGELFF.

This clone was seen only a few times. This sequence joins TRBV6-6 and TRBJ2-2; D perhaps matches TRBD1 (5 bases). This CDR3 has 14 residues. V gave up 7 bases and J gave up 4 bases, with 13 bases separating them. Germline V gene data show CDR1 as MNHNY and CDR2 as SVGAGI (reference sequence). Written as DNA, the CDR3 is TGTGCCAGCAACGAATTCCAGGGCACCGGGGAGCTGTTTTTT. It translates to CASNEFQGTGELFF.

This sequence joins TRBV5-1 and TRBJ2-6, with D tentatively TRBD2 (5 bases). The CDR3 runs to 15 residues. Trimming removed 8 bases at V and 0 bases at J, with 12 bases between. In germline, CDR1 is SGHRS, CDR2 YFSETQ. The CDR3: CASKPGVSGANVLTF. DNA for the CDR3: TGCGCCAGTAAGCCCGGGGTCTCTGGGGCCAACGTCCTGACTTTC.

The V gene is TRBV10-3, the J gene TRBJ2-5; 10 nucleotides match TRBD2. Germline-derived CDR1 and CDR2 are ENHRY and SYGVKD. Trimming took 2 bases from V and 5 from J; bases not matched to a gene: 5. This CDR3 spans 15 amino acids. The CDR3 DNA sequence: TGTGCCATCAGTGAGGAACCTAGCGGGAGTGAGACCCAGTACTTC. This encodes CAISEEPSGSETQYF.

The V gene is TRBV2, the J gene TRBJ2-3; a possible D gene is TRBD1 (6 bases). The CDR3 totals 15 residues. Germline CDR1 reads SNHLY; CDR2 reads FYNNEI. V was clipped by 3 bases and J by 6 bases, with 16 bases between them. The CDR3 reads CASSDRLQGSDTQYF. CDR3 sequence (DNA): TGTGCCAGCAGTGACAGATTACAGGGATCGGATACGCAGTATTTT.

DNA for the CDR3: TGTGCCAGCAGTTTCGACAGTAACTATGGCTACACCTTC. As protein: CASSFDSNYGYTF. This chain uses TRBV27 with TRBJ1-2, with TRBD1 as a possible D gene (5 bases). V shed 3 bases and J shed 1 base, with 6 bases lying between them. The CDR3 loop spans 13 amino acids. Germline V gene lookup returns CDR1 MNHEY and CDR2 SMNVEV (reference sequence).

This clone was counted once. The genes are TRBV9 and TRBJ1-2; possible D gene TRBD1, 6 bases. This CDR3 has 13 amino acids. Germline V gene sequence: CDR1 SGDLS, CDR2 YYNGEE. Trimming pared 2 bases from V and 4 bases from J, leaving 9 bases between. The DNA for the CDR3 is TGTGCCAGCAGCGTTGGGACACCCTATGGCTACACCTTC. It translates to CASSVGTPYGYTF.

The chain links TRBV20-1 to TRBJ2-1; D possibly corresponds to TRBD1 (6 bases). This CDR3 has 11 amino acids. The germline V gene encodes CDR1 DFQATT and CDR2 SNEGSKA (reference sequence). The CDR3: CRGAERNEQFF. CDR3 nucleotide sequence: TGCAGGGGGGCCGAACGGAATGAGCAGTTCTTC.

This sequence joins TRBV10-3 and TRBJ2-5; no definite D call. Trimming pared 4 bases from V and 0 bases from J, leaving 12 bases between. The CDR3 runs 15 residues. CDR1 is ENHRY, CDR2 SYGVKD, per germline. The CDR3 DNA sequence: TGTGCCATCAGTGTTAGTGGCACAGACCAAGAGACCCAGTACTTC. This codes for CAISVSGTDQETQYF.

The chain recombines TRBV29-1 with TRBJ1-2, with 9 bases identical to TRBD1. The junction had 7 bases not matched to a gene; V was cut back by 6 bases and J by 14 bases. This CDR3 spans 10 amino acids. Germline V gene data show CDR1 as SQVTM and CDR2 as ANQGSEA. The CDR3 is CSVGQGERTF. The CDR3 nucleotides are TGCAGCGTGGGACAGGGTGAGAGAACCTTC.

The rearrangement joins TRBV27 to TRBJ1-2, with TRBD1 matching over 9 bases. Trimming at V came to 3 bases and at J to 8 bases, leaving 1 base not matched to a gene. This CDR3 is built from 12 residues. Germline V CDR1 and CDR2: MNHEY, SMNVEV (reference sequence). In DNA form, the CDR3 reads TGTGCCAGCAGTTTGACAGGGGGGGGCTACACCTTC. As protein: CASSLTGGGYTF.

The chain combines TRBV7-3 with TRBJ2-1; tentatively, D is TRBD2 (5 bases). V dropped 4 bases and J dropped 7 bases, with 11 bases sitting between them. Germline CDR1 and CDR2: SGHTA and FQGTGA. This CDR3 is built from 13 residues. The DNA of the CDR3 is TGTGCCAGCAGCTCCAGACCGGGGAATGAGCAGTTCTTC. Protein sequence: CASSSRPGNEQFF. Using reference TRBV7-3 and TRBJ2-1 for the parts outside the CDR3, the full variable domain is GAGVSQTPSNKVTEKGKYVELRCDPISGHTALYWYRQSLGQGPEFLIYFQGTGAADDSGLPNDRFFAVRPEGSVSTLKIQRTERGDSAVYLCASSSRPGNEQFFGPGTRLTVL.

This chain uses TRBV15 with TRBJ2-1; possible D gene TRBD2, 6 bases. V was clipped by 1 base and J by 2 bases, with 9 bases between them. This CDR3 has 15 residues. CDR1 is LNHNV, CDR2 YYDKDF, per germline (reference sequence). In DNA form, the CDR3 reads TGTGCCACCAGCAGAGTTCCGGGAGCCTACAATGAGCAGTTCTTC. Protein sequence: CATSRVPGAYNEQFF.

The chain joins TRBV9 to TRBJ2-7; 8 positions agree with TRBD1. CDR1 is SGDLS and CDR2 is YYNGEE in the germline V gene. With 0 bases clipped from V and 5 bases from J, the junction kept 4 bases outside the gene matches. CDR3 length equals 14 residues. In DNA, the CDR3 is TGTGCCAGCAGCGTAGGGCAGGGGGCCAACGAGCAGTACTTC. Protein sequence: CASSVGQGANEQYF.

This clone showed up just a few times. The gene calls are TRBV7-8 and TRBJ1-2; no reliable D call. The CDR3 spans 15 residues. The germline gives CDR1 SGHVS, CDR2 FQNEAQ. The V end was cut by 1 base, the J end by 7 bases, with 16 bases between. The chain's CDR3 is CASSLGPETSRGYTF. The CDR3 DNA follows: TGTGCCAGCAGCTTAGGGCCGGAGACCTCCCGTGGCTACACCTTC.

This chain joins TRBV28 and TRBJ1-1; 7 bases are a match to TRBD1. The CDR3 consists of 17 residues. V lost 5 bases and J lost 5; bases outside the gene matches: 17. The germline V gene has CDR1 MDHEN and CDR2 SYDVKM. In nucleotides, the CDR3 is TGTGCCAGCAGTCCGCCACCTCCCTCAGGGGGTAGGACTGAAGCTTTCTTT. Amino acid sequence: CASSPPPPSGGRTEAFF. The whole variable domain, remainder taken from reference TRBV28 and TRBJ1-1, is DVKVTQSSRYLVKRTGEKVFLECVQDMDHENMFWYRQDPGLGLRLIYFSYDVKMKEKGDIPEGYSVSREKKERFSLILESASTNQTSMYLCASSPPPPSGGRTEAFFGQGTRLTVV.

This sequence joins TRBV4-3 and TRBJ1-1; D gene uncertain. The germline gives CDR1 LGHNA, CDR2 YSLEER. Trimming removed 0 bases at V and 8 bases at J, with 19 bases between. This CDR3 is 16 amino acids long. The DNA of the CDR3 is TGCGCCAGCAGCCAAGAAAATAGTAGACCAGGCCACGAAGCTTTCTTT. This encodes CASSQENSRPGHEAFF.

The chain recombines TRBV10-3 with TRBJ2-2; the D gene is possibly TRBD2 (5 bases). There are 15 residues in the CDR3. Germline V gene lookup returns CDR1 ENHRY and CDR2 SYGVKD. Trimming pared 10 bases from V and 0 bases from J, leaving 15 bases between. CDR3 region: CATRTVLSNTGELFF. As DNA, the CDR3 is TGTGCCACTAGGACTGTTTTATCGAACACCGGGGAGCTGTTTTTT.

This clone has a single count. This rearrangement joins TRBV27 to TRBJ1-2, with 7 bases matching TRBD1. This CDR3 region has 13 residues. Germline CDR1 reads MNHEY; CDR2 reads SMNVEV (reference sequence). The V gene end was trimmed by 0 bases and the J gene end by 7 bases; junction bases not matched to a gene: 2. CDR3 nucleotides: TGTGCCAGCAGTTTATCAGGGGGCACTGGCTACACCTTC. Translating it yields CASSLSGGTGYTF.

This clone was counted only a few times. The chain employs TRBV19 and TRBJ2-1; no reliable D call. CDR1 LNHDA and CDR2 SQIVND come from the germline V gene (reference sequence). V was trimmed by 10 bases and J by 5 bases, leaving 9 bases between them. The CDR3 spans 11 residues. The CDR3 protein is CATLSHNEQFF. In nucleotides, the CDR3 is TGTGCCACCCTCAGTCACAATGAGCAGTTCTTC.

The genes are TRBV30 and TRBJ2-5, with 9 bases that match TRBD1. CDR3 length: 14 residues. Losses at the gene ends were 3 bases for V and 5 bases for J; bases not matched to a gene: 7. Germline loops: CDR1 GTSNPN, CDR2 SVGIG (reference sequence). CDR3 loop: CAWRREGTGETQYF. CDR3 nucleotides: TGTGCCTGGAGGAGAGAAGGGACAGGGGAGACCCAGTACTTC.

The CDR3 loop is CASSGASGREQFF. The CDR3 bases are TGTGCCAGCAGCGGAGCTAGCGGACGAGAGCAGTTCTTC. The genes are TRBV9 and TRBJ2-1, with 7 bases that match TRBD2. The length of the CDR3 is 13 residues. CDR1 SGDLS and CDR2 YYNGEE come from the germline V gene. The trim removed 3 bases at V and 10 bases at J, leaving 7 bases unmatched.

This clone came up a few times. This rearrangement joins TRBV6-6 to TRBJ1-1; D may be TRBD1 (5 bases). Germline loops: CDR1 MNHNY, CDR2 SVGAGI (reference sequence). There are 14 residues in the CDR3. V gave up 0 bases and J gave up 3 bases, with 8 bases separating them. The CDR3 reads CASSYSGGYTEAFF. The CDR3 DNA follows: TGTGCCAGCAGTTACTCGGGGGGTTACACTGAAGCTTTCTTT.

The CDR3 bases are TGTGCCAGCAGCTCGGGGATACAGCCCCAGCATTTT. This translates into CASSSGIQPQHF. The chain employs TRBV7-9 and TRBJ1-5, with no clear D. The CDR3 is made up of 12 amino acids. With 4 bases removed from V and 7 bases from J, the gap between germline ends came to 8 bases. The germline gives CDR1 SEHNR, CDR2 FQNEAQ (reference sequence).

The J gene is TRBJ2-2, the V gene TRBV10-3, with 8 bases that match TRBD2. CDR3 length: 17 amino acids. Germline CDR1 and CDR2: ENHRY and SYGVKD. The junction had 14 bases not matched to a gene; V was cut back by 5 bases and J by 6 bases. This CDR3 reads CAISRAGTRGEAGELFF. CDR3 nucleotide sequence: TGTGCCATCAGTCGCGCCGGGACTAGGGGGGAGGCCGGGGAGCTGTTTTTT.

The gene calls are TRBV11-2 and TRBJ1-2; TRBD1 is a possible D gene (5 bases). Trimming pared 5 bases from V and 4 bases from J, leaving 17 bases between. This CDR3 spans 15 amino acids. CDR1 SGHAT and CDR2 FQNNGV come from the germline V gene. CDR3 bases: TGTGCCAGCAGCCCCTGGGGGGATTTGGGCTATGGCTACACCTTC. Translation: CASSPWGDLGYGYTF.

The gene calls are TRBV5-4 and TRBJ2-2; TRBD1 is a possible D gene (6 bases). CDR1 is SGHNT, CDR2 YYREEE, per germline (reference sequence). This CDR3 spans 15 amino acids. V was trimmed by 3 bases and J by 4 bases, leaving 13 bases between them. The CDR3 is CASSSTGKGTGELFF. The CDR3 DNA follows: TGTGCCAGCAGCTCGACAGGCAAGGGCACCGGGGAGCTGTTTTTT.

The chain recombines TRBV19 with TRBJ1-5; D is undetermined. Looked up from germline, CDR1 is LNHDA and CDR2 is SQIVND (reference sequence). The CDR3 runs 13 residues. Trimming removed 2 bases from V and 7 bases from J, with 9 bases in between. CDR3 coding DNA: TGTGCCAGTAGTATATTGAGCGCCCAGCCCCAGCATTTT. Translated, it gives CASSILSAQPQHF.